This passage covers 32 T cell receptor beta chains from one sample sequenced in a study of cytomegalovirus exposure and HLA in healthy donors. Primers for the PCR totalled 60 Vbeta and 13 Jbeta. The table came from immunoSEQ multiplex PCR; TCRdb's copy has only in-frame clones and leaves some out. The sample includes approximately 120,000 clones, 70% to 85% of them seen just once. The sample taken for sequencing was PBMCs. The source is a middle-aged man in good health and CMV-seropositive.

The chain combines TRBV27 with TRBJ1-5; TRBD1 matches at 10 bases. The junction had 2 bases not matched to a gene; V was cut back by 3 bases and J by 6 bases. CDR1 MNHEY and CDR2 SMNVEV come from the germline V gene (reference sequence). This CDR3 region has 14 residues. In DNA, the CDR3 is TGTGCCAGCAGTTTGACAGGGGGCTTTCAGCCCCAGCATTTT. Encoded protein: CASSLTGGFQPQHF.

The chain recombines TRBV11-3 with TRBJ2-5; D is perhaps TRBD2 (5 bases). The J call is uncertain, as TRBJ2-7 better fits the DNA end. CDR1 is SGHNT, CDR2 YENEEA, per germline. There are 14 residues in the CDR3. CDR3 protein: CASSSGSGSYEQYF. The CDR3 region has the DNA TGTGCCAGCAGCTCCGGGTCGGGATCCTACGAGCAGTACTTC.

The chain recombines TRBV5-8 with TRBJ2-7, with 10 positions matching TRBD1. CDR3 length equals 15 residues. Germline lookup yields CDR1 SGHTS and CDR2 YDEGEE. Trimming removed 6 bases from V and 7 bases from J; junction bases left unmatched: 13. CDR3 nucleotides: TGTGCCAGCATCCTACCGGGACAGGGGAGGAGGGAGCAGTACTTC. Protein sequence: CASILPGQGRREQYF.

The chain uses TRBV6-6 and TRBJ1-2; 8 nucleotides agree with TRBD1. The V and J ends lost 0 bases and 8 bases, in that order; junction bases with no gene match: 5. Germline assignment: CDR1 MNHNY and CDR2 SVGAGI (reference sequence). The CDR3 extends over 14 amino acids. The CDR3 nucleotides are TGTGCCAGCAGTTACTCCACAGGGGGACACGGCTACACCTTC. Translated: CASSYSTGGHGYTF.

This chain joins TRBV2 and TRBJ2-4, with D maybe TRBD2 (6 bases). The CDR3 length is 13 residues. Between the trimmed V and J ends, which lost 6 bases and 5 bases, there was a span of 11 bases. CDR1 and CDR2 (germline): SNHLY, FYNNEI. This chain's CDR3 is CASSRLVENIQYF. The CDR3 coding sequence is TGTGCCAGCAGCCGACTAGTTGAAAACATTCAGTACTTC.

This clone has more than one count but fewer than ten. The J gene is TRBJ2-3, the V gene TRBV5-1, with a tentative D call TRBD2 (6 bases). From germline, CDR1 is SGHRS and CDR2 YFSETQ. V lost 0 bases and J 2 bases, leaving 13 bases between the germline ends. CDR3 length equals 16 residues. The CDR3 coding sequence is TGCGCCAGCAGCTTGGCACGCGGGGTGTACACAGATACGCAGTATTTT. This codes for CASSLARGVYTDTQYF. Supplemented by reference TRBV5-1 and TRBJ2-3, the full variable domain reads KAGVTQTPRYLIKTRGQQVTLSCSPISGHRSVSWYQQTPGQGLQFLFEYFSETQRNKGNFPGRFSGRQFSNSRSEMNVSTLELGDSALYLCASSLARGVYTDTQYFGPGTRLTVL.

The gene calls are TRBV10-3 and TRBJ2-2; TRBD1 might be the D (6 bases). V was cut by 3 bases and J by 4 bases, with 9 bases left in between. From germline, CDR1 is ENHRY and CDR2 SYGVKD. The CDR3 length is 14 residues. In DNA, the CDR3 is TGTGCCATCAGTGACAGGGGAACCACCGGGGAGCTGTTTTTT. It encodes CAISDRGTTGELFF.

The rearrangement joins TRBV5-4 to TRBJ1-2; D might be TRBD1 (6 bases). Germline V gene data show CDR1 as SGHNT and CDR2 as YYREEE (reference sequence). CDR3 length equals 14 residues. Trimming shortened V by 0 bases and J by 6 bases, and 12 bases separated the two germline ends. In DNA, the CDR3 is TGTGCCAGCAGCTTGGAACAGGGATACAATGGCTACACCTTC. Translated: CASSLEQGYNGYTF.

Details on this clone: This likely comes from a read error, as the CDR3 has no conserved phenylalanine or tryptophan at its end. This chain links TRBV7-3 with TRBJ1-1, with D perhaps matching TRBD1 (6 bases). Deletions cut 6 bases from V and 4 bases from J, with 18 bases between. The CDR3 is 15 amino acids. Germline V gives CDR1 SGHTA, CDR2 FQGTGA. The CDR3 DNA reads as TGTGCCAGCAGAGAGGGGGGGGCGGCCAGCACTGAAGCTTTCCTT. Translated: CASREGGAASTEAFL.

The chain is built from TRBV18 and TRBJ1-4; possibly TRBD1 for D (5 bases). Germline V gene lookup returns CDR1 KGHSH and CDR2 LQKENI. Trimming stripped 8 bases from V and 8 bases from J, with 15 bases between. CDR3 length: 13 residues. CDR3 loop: CASVEGAEEKLFF. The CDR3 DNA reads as TGTGCCAGCGTAGAAGGGGCCGAAGAAAAACTGTTTTTT.

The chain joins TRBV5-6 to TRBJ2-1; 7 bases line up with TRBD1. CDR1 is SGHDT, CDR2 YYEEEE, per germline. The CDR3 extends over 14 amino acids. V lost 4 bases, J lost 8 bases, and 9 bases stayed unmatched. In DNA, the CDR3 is TGTGCCAGCAGCCCGGGACAGTTCTGGGATGAGCAGTTCTTC. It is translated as CASSPGQFWDEQFF.

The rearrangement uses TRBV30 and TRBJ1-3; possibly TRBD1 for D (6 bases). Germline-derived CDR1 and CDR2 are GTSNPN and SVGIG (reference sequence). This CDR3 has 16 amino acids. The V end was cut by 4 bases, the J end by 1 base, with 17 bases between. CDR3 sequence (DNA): TGTGCCTGGACCTCCCTACAGGGTGGGTCTGGAAACACCATATATTTT. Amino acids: CAWTSLQGGSGNTIYF.

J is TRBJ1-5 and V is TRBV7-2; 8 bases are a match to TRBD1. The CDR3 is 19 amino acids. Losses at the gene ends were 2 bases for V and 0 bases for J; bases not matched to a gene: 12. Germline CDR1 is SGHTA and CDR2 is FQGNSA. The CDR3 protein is CASSLTARTGTYSNQPQHF. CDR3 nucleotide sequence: TGTGCCAGCAGCTTAACAGCTCGGACAGGGACATATAGCAATCAGCCCCAGCATTTT.

The CDR3 DNA reads as TGTGCCAGCACAACAGGGGACGTCCCCTCTGGGGCCAACGTCCTGACTTTC. Translation gives CASTTGDVPSGANVLTF. The J gene is TRBJ2-6, the V gene TRBV19; 7 bases map to TRBD1. This CDR3 is 17 amino acids long. The J segment lost 0 bases and the V segment lost 9 bases, leaving 11 bases of the junction unmatched. Germline V CDR1 and CDR2: LNHDA, SQIVND (reference sequence).

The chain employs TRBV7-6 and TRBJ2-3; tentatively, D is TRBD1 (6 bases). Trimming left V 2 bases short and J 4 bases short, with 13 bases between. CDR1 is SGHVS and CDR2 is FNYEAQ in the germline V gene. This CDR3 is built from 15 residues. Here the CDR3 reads CASSLMAGDSDTQYF. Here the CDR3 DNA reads TGTGCCAGCAGCTTAATGGCAGGGGATTCAGATACGCAGTATTTT. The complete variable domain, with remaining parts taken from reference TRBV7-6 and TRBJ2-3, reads GAGVSQSPRYKVTKRGQDVALRCDPISGHVSLYWYRQALGQGPEFLTYFNYEAQQDKSGLPNDRFSAERPEGSISTLTIQRTEQRDSAMYRCASSLMAGDSDTQYFGPGTRLTVL.

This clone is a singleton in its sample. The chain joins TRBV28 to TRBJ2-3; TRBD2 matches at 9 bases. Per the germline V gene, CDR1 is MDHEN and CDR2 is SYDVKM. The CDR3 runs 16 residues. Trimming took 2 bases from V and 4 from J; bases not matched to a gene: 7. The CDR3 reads CASSLVAGVYSDTQYF. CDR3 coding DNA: TGTGCCAGCAGTTTAGTAGCGGGGGTTTATTCAGATACGCAGTATTTT.

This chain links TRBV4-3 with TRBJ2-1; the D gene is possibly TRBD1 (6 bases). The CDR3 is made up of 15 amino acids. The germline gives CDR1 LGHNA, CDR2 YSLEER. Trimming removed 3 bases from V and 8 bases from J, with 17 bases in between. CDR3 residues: CASSQPGGGPDEQFF. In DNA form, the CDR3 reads TGCGCCAGCAGCCAGCCTGGGGGCGGGCCCGATGAGCAGTTCTTC.

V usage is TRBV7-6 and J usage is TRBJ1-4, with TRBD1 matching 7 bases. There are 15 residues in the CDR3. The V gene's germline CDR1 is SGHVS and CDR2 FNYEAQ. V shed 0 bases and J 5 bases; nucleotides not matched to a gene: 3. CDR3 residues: CASSLATGRNEKLFF. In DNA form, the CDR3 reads TGTGCCAGCAGCTTAGCGACAGGGCGGAATGAAAAACTGTTTTTT.

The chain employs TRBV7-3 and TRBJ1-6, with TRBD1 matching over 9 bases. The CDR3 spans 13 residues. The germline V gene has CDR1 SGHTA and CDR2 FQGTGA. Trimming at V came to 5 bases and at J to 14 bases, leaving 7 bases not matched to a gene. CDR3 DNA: TGTGCCAGCAGCCCGGGACAGGGAGTCACCCTCCACTTT. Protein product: CASSPGQGVTLHF.

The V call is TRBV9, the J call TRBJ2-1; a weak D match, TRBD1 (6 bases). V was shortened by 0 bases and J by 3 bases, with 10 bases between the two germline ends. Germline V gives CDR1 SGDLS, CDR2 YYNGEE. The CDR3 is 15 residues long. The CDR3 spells CASSVEDRDYNEQFF. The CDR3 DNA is TGTGCCAGCAGCGTAGAGGACAGAGACTACAATGAGCAGTTCTTC. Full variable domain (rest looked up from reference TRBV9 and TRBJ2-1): DSGVTQTPKHLITATGQRVTLRCSPRSGDLSVYWYQQSLDQGLQFLIQYYNGEERAKGNILERFSAQQFPDLHSELNLSSLELGDSALYFCASSVEDRDYNEQFFGPGTRLTVL.

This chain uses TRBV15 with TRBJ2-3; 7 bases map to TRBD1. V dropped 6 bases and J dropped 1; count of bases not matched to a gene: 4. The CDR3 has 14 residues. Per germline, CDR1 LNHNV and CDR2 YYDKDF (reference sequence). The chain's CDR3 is CATRDTGGTDTQYF. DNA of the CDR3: TGTGCCACCAGAGATACAGGGGGCACAGATACGCAGTATTTT.

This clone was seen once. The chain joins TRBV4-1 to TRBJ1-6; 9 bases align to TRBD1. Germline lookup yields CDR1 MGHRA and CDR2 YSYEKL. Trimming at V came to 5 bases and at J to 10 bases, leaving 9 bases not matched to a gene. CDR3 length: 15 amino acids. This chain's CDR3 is CASSLRTGVESPLHF. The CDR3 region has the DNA TGCGCCAGCAGCTTAAGGACAGGGGTGGAATCACCCCTCCACTTT.

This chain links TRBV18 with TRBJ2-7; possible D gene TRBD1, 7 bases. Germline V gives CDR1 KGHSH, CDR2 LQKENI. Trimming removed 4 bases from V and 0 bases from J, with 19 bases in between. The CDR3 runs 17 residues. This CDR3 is CASSLNYRGGLSYEQYF. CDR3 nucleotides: TGTGCCAGCTCACTAAACTACAGGGGAGGACTCTCCTACGAGCAGTACTTC.

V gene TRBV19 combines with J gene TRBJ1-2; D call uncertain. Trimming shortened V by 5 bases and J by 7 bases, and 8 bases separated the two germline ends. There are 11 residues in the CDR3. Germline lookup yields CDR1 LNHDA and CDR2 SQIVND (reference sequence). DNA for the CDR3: TGTGCCAGTAGTCAAACAAGTGGCTACACCTTC. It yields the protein CASSQTSGYTF.

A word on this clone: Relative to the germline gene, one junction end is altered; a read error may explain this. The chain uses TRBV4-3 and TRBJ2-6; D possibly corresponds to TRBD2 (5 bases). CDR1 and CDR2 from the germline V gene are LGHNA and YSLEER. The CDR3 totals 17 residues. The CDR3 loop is CASSQESTGFGANGLTF. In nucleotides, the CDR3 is TGCGCCAGCAGCCAAGAGTCTACGGGGTTTGGCGCCAACGGCCTGACTTTC.

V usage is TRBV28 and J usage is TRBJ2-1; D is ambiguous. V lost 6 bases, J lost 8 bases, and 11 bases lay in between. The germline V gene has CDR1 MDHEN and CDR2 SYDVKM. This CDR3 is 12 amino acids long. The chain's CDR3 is CASSPLGDEQFF. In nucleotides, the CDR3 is TGTGCCAGCAGCCCACTCGGTGATGAGCAGTTCTTC.

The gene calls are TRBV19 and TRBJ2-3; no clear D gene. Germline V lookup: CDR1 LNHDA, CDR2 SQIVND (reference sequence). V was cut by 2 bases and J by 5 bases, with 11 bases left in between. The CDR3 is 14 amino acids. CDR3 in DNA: TGTGCCAGTAGTATATTTACAGTAAAAGATACGCAGTATTTT. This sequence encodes CASSIFTVKDTQYF.

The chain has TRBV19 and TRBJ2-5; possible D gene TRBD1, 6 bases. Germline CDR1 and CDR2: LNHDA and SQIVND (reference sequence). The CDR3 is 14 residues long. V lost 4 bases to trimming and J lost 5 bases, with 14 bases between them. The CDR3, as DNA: TGTGCCAGTAGTACCGCAGGGGCCCCCGAGACCCAGTACTTC. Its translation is CASSTAGAPETQYF. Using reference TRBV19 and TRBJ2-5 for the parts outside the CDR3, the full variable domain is DGGITQSPKYLFRKEGQNVTLSCEQNLNHDAMYWYRQDPGQGLRLIYYSQIVNDFQKGDIAEGYSVSREKKESFPLTVTSAQKNPTAFYLCASSTAGAPETQYFGPGTRLLVL.

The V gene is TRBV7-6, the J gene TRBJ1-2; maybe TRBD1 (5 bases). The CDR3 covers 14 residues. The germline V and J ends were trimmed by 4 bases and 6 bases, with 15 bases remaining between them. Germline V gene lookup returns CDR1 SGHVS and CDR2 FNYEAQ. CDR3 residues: CASSWGDGEHGYTF. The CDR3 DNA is TGTGCCAGCAGCTGGGGGGACGGAGAACATGGCTACACCTTC.

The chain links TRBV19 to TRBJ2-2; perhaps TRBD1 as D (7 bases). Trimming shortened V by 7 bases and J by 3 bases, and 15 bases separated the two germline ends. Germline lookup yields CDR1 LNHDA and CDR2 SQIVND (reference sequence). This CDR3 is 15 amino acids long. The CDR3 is CASTPTGTYTGELFF. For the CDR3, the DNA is TGTGCCAGTACCCCGACAGGGACTTACACCGGGGAGCTGTTTTTT.

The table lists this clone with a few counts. The CDR3 nucleotides read TGTGCCAGCTCACCACCAGGCCGGGACTGGGACTCCTACGAGCAGTACTTC. This encodes CASSPPGRDWDSYEQYF. The V call is TRBV18, the J call TRBJ2-7, with D tentatively TRBD2 (6 bases). Germline V gene data show CDR1 as KGHSH and CDR2 as LQKENI. Trimming pared 0 bases from V and 0 bases from J, leaving 15 bases between. There are 17 residues in the CDR3.

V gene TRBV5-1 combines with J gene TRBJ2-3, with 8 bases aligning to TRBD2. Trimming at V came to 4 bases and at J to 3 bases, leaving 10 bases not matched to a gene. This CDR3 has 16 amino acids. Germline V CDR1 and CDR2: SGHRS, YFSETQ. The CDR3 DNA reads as TGCGCCAGCAGCCGGGGGGGTAGCGGATCTACAGATACGCAGTATTTT. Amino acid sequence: CASSRGGSGSTDTQYF.